The T cell receptor (beta chain) described here comes from a study of T cell repertoires in ileal Crohn's disease. Sequencing used immunoSEQ multiplex PCR; TCRdb keeps in-frame clones, though not all of them. The repertoire consists of about 11,000 clones, with more than 60% occurring once and the leading ten covering approximately 15%. CDR1 is GTSNPN, CDR2 SVGIG, per germline (reference sequence). The CDR3 consists of 14 residues. V was pared by 2 bases and J by 4 bases, with 15 bases between. Time point indicated: neoterminal ileum biopsy at postoperative endoscopy, about 6 months after surgery. Sequenced: ileal tissue. The clonotype was recovered from an adult with Crohn's disease. The rearrangement uses TRBV30 and TRBJ2-7; possibly TRBD1 for D (5 bases). The CDR3 reads CAWSPPLGVYEQYF. CDR3 sequence (DNA): TGTGCCTGGAGTCCCCCCTTAGGGGTTTACGAGCAGTACTTC.